This T cell receptor beta chain was identified in a study of shared clonotypes between healthy human individuals. From germline, CDR1 is MDHEN and CDR2 SYDVKM. This CDR3 has 13 amino acids. Trimming removed 7 bases from V and 4 bases from J, with 13 bases in between. Method: immunoSEQ multiplex PCR; TCRdb's copy keeps in-frame clones and lacks some. Of over 400,000 clones detected, 90% to 97% appear once; the ten largest clones hold about 0.064%. V and J are TRBV28 and TRBJ1-1, with a possible D match to TRBD1 (5 bases). The sample comprised naive CD4+ T cells sorted from blood. Subset meaning: CD45RA+ positively selected. The sequence was obtained from a woman aged 25-40 years in good health. The DNA for the CDR3 is TGTGCCAGCAAAATGGGGGGGGGCACTGAAGCTTTCTTT. Protein sequence: CASKMGGGTEAFF.